This T cell receptor (beta chain) derives from a study of blood T cell repertoires in COVID-19 (dated by TCRdb to 2018 to 2020). For context, the study as a whole: Collaborator samples came from the United States, Italy and Spain and covered acute and convalescent phases of COVID-19. The prospective study material was composed of cDNA or gDNA derived from T cells, B-cell-depleted T cells, or PBMCs. The dataset comprised deeply sampled blood TCRbeta repertoires from subjects exposed to, actively infected with, or recovered from COVID-19. The repertoires were released in a freely available public database meant as a resource for research on the immune response to SARS-CoV-2. The samples were drawn from the first 160 participants of the ongoing ImmuneRACE study and from 1,254 subjects provided by 6 global collaborators. A de-identified subject ID, COVID-19 status, age in years and sex were almost always included in the sample metadata. HLA class I and class II types, where available, came from metadata supplied by the sample provider rather than from assay-based typing.

For this clone: The antigen this receptor binds is unknown. Qualities for individual bases were not recorded, and no much larger clone is one base off.

Broad study findings and their caveats: Clinical and demographic metadata were provided uncurated, with the amount varying by source and participant.

From a lookup of the germline V gene (reference sequence), CDR1 and CDR2 are SGHKS and YYEKEE. Including cysteine and phenylalanine, the CDR3 has 17 amino acids. Only the CDR3 part of the read is kept: 51 bases, read in frame from the first base. V and J lose 4 bases and 4 bases, and a span of 20 bases separates them. The immunoSEQ Assay, a bias-controlled multiplex PCR, was used to amplify TCRbeta CDR3 regions from genomic DNA. Per the original workflow: The number of nucleated cells in each sample was estimated from the amplification of reference gene primers within the assay. To quantify the absolute abundance of each unique TCRbeta CDR3 rearrangement, sequence reads were collapsed and filtered. For each sample, productive Simpson clonality was calculated as the square root of Simpson's diversity index across productive rearrangements. TCRdb carries this immuneACCESS record with in-frame sequences only. Its versions omit some clonotypes, under half of them owing to an unresolved V gene in the studies checked, with the rest unexplained. The DNA was the basis for D and trimming; V, J and clone size are from that table. The sample table holds about 130,000 clones, of which around 80% were seen once. About a sixth of the sample comes from the top ten.

One collaborating source in Seattle enrolled patients during active infection and followed them longitudinally through the course of disease. Each collaborating institution followed its own protocols to collect whole blood in K2EDTA tubes. For TCRbeta analysis, collaborator samples were shipped as frozen whole blood, as isolated PBMCs, or as DNA extracted from either sample type. Sequenced input: peripheral blood. Rearrangement joined TRBV5-5 to TRBJ1-4, with no D gene named confidently. This clonotype was obtained from a man aged 30 to 45 with COVID-19, enrolled during active disease. DNA sequence: TGTGCCAGCAGCCTTACCGTCTACGACTTAATTAATGAAAAACTGTTTTTT. This is translated as CASSLTVYDLINEKLFF.